One and the same sample provided the 19 T cell receptor beta chains below, sequenced in a study of blood T cells in healthy people across ages. A sample-barcoded 5' primer and a J-beta primer mix were used in a second PCR of roughly 6 to 11 cycles. Using its own MiXCR run on the 5' RACE reads, TCRdb lists one record per CDR3 protein. The repertoire consists of 1.5 million to 2 million distinct CDR3 sequences, with about 35% occurring once and the leading ten covering about 11%. Sequencing was performed on blood. The source is a woman aged 25 to 39 in good health.

CDR3 sequence reads: CASSLGGQGEKLFF. For the CDR3, the DNA is TGCGCCAGCAGCTTGGGGGGTCAGGGTGAAAAACTGTTTTTT. The chain combines TRBV5-1 with TRBJ1-4; D is possibly TRBD1 (5 bases). With 0 bases removed from V and 7 bases from J, the gap between germline ends came to 10 bases. Per germline, CDR1 SGHRS and CDR2 YFSETQ. CDR3 length: 14 amino acids. Drawing the rest from reference TRBV5-1 and TRBJ1-4, the complete variable domain is KAGVTQTPRYLIKTRGQQVTLSCSPISGHRSVSWYQQTPGQGLQFLFEYFSETQRNKGNFPGRFSGRQFSNSRSEMNVSTLELGDSALYLCASSLGGQGEKLFFGSGTQLSVL.

This clonotype was seen only a few times. One end of the junction is discordant with germline, which a read error may explain. The chain links TRBV7-8 to TRBJ2-1; TRBD2 might be the D (6 bases). The germline gives CDR1 SGHVS, CDR2 FQNEAQ. This CDR3 has 14 residues. The CDR3 DNA is TGTGCCAGCAGCCTCCGGGACTCCCACAATGAGCAGTTCTTC. Encoded protein: CASSLRDSHNEQFF.

This clonotype appeared a few times. V usage is TRBV12-3 or TRBV12-4 and J usage is TRBJ2-7; D is tentatively TRBD1 or TRBD2 (5 bases each). The J call is doubtful: the DNA matches TRBJ2-5 better. CDR3 length: 15 residues. The CDR3 DNA follows: TGTGCCAGCAGTTTAGATGGGGGTAGGGAGAAGACCCAGTACTTC. Amino acids: CASSLDGGREKTQYF.

This clonotype has just a few counts. This chain links TRBV20-1 with TRBJ2-1, with D possibly being TRBD1 or TRBD2 (5 bases each). Trimming cost V 0 bases and J 3 bases, with 18 bases left between them. The CDR3 is 17 amino acids. Germline V gene sequence: CDR1 DFQATT, CDR2 SNEGSKA (reference sequence). The CDR3, as DNA: TGCAGTGCTAGAGATAGGCAGGGAGTTTTAAACTACAATGAGCAGTTCTTC. Its protein is CSARDRQGVLNYNEQFF.

The J gene is TRBJ2-3, the V gene TRBV5-5, with 9 bases matching TRBD2. From germline, CDR1 is SGHKS and CDR2 YYEKEE (reference sequence). The junction had 9 bases not matched to a gene; V was cut back by 2 bases and J by 2 bases. This CDR3 spans 17 amino acids. The CDR3 DNA is TGTGCCAGCAGCTTCCCACTAGCGGGTCGATACACAGATACGCAGTATTTT. It is translated as CASSFPLAGRYTDTQYF.

This clonotype was observed a few times. The chain is built from TRBV6-6 and TRBJ2-7, with 8 bases lining up with TRBD2. After removal of 6 bases from V and 1 base from J, the junction contained 8 bases not matched to a gene. Per the germline V gene, CDR1 is MNHNY and CDR2 is SVGAGI (reference sequence). The CDR3 sequence is 15 residues long. CDR3 coding DNA: TGTGCCAGCAGCCGAGGCGGGGGGCCATCCTACGAGCAGTACTTC. It is translated as CASSRGGGPSYEQYF.

This chain joins TRBV6-1 and TRBJ2-1; TRBD2 matches 14 bases. The length of the CDR3 is 17 residues. The V and J ends lost 4 bases and 6 bases, in that order; junction bases with no gene match: 8. The germline V gene encodes CDR1 MNHNS and CDR2 SASEGT. CDR3: CASSGRLAGGPSNEQFF. CDR3 DNA sequence: TGTGCCAGCAGTGGCCGACTAGCGGGAGGGCCCAGCAATGAGCAGTTCTTC.

The chain joins TRBV9 to TRBJ2-5, with 13 positions matching TRBD2. The CDR3 sequence is 16 residues long. V lost 1 base, J lost 5 bases, and 5 bases stayed unmatched. The V gene's germline CDR1 is SGDLS and CDR2 YYNGEE. CDR3 protein: CASSVSGLAGVETQYF. The CDR3 DNA sequence: TGTGCCAGCAGCGTATCCGGACTAGCGGGAGTTGAGACCCAGTACTTC. Complete variable domain (other parts from reference TRBV9 and TRBJ2-5): DSGVTQTPKHLITATGQRVTLRCSPRSGDLSVYWYQQSLDQGLQFLIQYYNGEERAKGNILERFSAQQFPDLHSELNLSSLELGDSALYFCASSVSGLAGVETQYFGPGTRLLVL.

The chain combines TRBV7-9 with TRBJ1-2; D call uncertain. The V end was cut by 4 bases, the J end by 0 bases, with 12 bases between. The V gene's germline CDR1 is SEHNR and CDR2 FQNEAQ (reference sequence). The CDR3 extends over 15 amino acids. The CDR3 DNA reads as TGTGCCAGCAGCTCGTCTGTGGGTACTAACTATGGCTACACCTTC. Translating it yields CASSSSVGTNYGYTF. The full variable domain, in which reference TRBV7-9 and TRBJ1-2 provide the parts outside the CDR3, is DTGVSQNPRHKITKRGQNVTFRCDPISEHNRLYWYRQTLGQGPEFLTYFQNEAQLEKSRLLSDRFSAERPKGSFSTLEIQRTEQGDSAMYLCASSSSVGTNYGYTFGSGTRLTVV.

This clonotype came up many times. The chain carries TRBV29-1 and TRBJ2-3, with D tentatively TRBD1 or TRBD2 (5 bases each). Per the germline V gene, CDR1 is SQVTM and CDR2 is ANQGSEA. The CDR3 spans 13 residues. Trimming shortened V by 2 bases and J by 5 bases, and 11 bases separated the two germline ends. CDR3 coding DNA: TGCAGCGTTGAACGGGGACGGGGAGATACGCAGTATTTT. Translating gives CSVERGRGDTQYF.

This clonotype was detected ten times or more. This sequence joins TRBV5-5 and TRBJ1-5; TRBD1 might be the D (6 bases). The CDR3 contains 15 residues. Germline CDR1 SGHKS, CDR2 YYEKEE (reference sequence). Trimming cost V 5 bases and J 1 base, with 13 bases left between them. Written as DNA, the CDR3 is TGTGCCAGCAGTTCCACAGGGCAGAGCAATCAGCCCCAGCATTTT. Amino acid sequence: CASSSTGQSNQPQHF.

This chain links TRBV27 with TRBJ2-6; D gene unclear. With 6 bases removed from V and 0 bases from J, the gap between germline ends came to 6 bases. The germline V gene has CDR1 MNHEY and CDR2 SMNVEV (reference sequence). The CDR3 runs to 14 residues. This CDR3 is CASRAFSGANVLTF. The CDR3 nucleotides are TGTGCCAGCAGGGCCTTCTCTGGGGCCAACGTCCTGACTTTC.

The chain recombines TRBV5-4 with TRBJ1-5, with D possibly TRBD1 on 5 matching bases. Germline-derived CDR1 and CDR2 are SGHNT and YYREEE (reference sequence). The CDR3 extends over 13 amino acids. Trimming stripped 4 bases from V and 6 bases from J, with 11 bases between. The CDR3 region has the DNA TGTGCCAGCAGCGTTCAGGGTCTTCAGCCCCAGCATTTT. Its translation is CASSVQGLQPQHF.

The genes are TRBV7-9 and TRBJ1-2, with D maybe TRBD1 (5 bases). V was trimmed by 2 bases and J by 0 bases, leaving 13 bases between them. Germline lookup yields CDR1 SEHNR and CDR2 FQNEAQ (reference sequence). This CDR3 contains 16 residues. This CDR3 reads CASSLLGGVTNYGYTF. The CDR3 nucleotides are TGTGCCAGCAGCTTACTCGGGGGAGTTACTAACTATGGCTACACCTTC. Filled out from reference TRBV7-9 and TRBJ1-2, the complete variable domain reads DTGVSQNPRHKITKRGQNVTFRCDPISEHNRLYWYRQTLGQGPEFLTYFQNEAQLEKSRLLSDRFSAERPKGSFSTLEIQRTEQGDSAMYLCASSLLGGVTNYGYTFGSGTRLTVV.

This chain links TRBV27 with TRBJ1-4; no definite D call. The V and J ends lost 4 bases and 13 bases respectively, with 13 bases between them. Germline V CDR1 and CDR2: MNHEY, SMNVEV (reference sequence). The length of the CDR3 is 12 residues. Here the CDR3 reads CASSSYPGPLFF. The CDR3 DNA reads as TGTGCCAGCAGTTCCTATCCCGGGCCACTGTTTTTT.

This clonotype was found many times. This chain joins TRBV29-1 and TRBJ2-7; tentatively, D is TRBD1 (6 bases). This CDR3 spans 13 amino acids. V was clipped by 4 bases and J by 7 bases, with 17 bases between them. Germline CDR1 and CDR2: SQVTM and ANQGSEA. CDR3 sequence (DNA): TGCAGCGTTGCGACAGGAGGAACGGGGGAGCAGTACTTC. Translation: CSVATGGTGEQYF.

This clonotype occurred many times. At one end the junction does not follow the germline gene, possibly because of a read error. The CDR3: CASSLGENTEAFF. CDR3 sequence (DNA): TGTGCCAGCAGTTTAGGGGAGAACACTGAAGCTTTCTTT. The chain couples TRBV5-1 to TRBJ1-1; weak D call: TRBD1 (5 bases). The CDR3 is 13 amino acids. The germline V gene encodes CDR1 SGHRS and CDR2 YFSETQ.

For this clonotype: In this CDR3 the conserved last residue, phenylalanine or tryptophan, is missing, so a read error is likely. This chain uses TRBV20-1 with TRBJ2-3; the match to TRBD1 covers 7 bases. Germline trimming cut 2 bases from V and 6 bases from J; bases unmatched to any gene: 5. Germline values: CDR1 DFQATT, CDR2 SNEGSKA (reference sequence). The CDR3 consists of 13 residues. CDR3 nucleotides: TGCAGTGCTAGAACAGGGGCGGTCGATACGCAGTATATT. It encodes CSARTGAVDTQYI.

This rearrangement joins TRBV6-1 to TRBJ2-5; 8 bases line up with TRBD1. Germline trimming cut 5 bases from V and 3 bases from J; bases unmatched to any gene: 8. This CDR3 region has 15 residues. Per the germline V gene, CDR1 is MNHNS and CDR2 is SASEGT. The CDR3 protein is CASSHRDRSEETQYF. CDR3 coding DNA: TGTGCCAGCAGTCACCGGGACAGGAGTGAAGAGACCCAGTACTTC.